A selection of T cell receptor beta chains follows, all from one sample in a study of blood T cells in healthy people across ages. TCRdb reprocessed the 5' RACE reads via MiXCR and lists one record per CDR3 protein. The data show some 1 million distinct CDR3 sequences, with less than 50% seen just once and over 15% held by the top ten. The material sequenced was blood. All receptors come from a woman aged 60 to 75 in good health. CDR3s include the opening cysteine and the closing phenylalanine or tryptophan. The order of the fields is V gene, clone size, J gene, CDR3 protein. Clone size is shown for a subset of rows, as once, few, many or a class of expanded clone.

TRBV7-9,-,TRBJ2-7,CAATGTHYEQYF
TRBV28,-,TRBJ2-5,CASSPGSRYQETQYF
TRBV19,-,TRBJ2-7,CASSIGAPLVAEQYF
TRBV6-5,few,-,CASSYLLAEPLGSRETQYF
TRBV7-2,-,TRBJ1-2,CASSLDSGNLYGYTF
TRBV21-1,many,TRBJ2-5,CASSLTGQGFSETQYF
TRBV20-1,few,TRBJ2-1,CSARDKDRGKVNEQFF
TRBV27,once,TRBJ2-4,CASSSRPIIRAAAQYF
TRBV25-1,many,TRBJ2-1,CASSEGQLPQFF
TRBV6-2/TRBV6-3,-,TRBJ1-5,CASRPGHAYPQHF
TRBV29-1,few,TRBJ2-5,CSVERNQETQYF